A selection of T cell receptor beta chains follows, all from one sample in a study of graft-versus-host responses after intestinal transplantation. Antigens of these TCRs are unknown. TCRdb's table, derived via immunoSEQ multiplex PCR, lists solely in-frame clones and lacks some. The data show about 120,000 clones, about 95% seen once. Sequencing used unstimulated CD8+ T cells sorted from spleen or lymph node cells, obtained before intestinal transplant. The receptors shown here come from a human donor who received an intestinal transplant. Both conserved end residues are part of each CDR3. A D gene is named only where the DNA matches it firmly. Clone size is given for some rows only: seen once, a few or many times, or a class if the clone is expanded.

J,D,V,size,DNA,CDR3
TRBJ1-2,.,TRBV30,.,TGTGCCTGGAGTGTGGCCACGGGAAACTATGGCTACACCTTC,CAWSVATGNYGYTF
TRBJ2-5,.,TRBV20-1,.,TGCAGTGTCAAGGCGGAGACCCAGTACTTC,CSVKAETQYF
TRBJ2-1,.,TRBV11-3,.,TGTGCCAGCAGCTACTCCTACAATGAGCAGTTCTTC,CASSYSYNEQFF
TRBJ2-2,TRBD2,TRBV5-6,.,TGTGCCAGCAGCCTTGGGACTAACGGGGAGCTGTTTTTT,CASSLGTNGELFF
TRBJ2-7,TRBD2,TRBV11-3,.,TGTGCCAGCAGCCCTCCGGGAGGCGGAAACGAGCAGTACTTC,CASSPPGGGNEQYF
TRBJ2-7,TRBD2,TRBV4-3,.,TGCGCCAGCAGCCAAGATAGCGGGAGTTACGAGCAGTACTTC,CASSQDSGSYEQYF
TRBJ1-5,.,TRBV4-1,.,TGCGCCAGCAGCCTTCGCCCAGGTCCCAGTAGCAATCAGCCCCAGCATTTT,CASSLRPGPSSNQPQHF
TRBJ1-1,.,TRBV19,.,TGTGCCAGTAGCCTCGCCGGGGGAGGTGGCACTGAAGCTTTCTTT,CASSLAGGGGTEAFF
TRBJ1-1,.,TRBV27,.,TGTGCCAGCAGTTTAGGGGCAGGGAACACTGAAGCTTTCTTT,CASSLGAGNTEAFF
TRBJ2-3,.,TRBV28,.,TGTGCCAGCAGTTTATCTTACGAAGGCACAGATACGCAGTATTTT,CASSLSYEGTDTQYF
TRBJ2-6,TRBD1,TRBV27,.,TGTGCCAGCAGTCCTCGGGACAGAAAAATCCCTGGGGCCAACGTCCTGACTTTC,CASSPRDRKIPGANVLTF
TRBJ2-7,TRBD2,TRBV4-2,.,TGTGCCAGCAGCGAGGGCGCGGGAGGGGGCTACGAGCAGTACTTC,CASSEGAGGGYEQYF
TRBJ1-1,.,TRBV6-1,once,TGTGCCAGCACCCTGGGGGTAAACACTGAAGCTTTCTTT,CASTLGVNTEAFF
TRBJ2-7,.,TRBV11-2,.,TGTGCCAGCAGCTTAGCAGGGATCTACGAGCAGTACTTC,CASSLAGIYEQYF
TRBJ1-1,.,TRBV20-1,.,TGCAGTGCTAGAGAAGGGGCTGAAGCTTTCTTT,CSAREGAEAFF
TRBJ2-3,.,TRBV9,.,TGTGCCAGCAGCGGGGACTCAATTAGGCGGGACCCCACAGATACGCAGTATTTT,CASSGDSIRRDPTDTQYF
TRBJ2-3,.,TRBV1,.,TGCACCAGCAGCCTCCCCGCCCCCATCCTAGCTAGCACAGATACGCAGTATTTT,CTSSLPAPILASTDTQYF
TRBJ2-1,.,TRBV9,.,TGTGCCAGCAGCGTAGACATCTCCTACAATGAGCAGTTCTTC,CASSVDISYNEQFF
TRBJ1-1,.,TRBV5-5,.,TGTGCCAGCAGCGAAAACAGGGTCACTGAAGCTTTCTTT,CASSENRVTEAFF
TRBJ2-1,.,TRBV7-8,.,TGTGCCAGCAGCTTAGGATACGACGGGAGCCCCTACAATGAGCAGTTCTTC,CASSLGYDGSPYNEQFF
TRBJ2-7,.,TRBV28,once,TGTGCCAGCAGTGCGGACAGCCTCGGGCAGTACTTC,CASSADSLGQYF
TRBJ2-5,TRBD2,TRBV10-3,.,TGTGCCATCAGTGAGGGACTAGCGGGATCCCCACGAGAGACCCAGTACTTC,CAISEGLAGSPRETQYF
TRBJ1-1,.,TRBV27,.,TGTGCCAGCAGTTTATTATCTTCGGGGCAGGAAGCTTTCTTT,CASSLLSSGQEAFF
TRBJ1-1,.,TRBV28,.,TGTGCCAGCAGGAAAGACAGCTATAGGGATGAAGCTTTCTTT,CASRKDSYRDEAFF
TRBJ2-1,.,TRBV2,once,TGTGCCAGCAGTGGGGTACTAGTGGATAATAGTGGAAGAAGGAATGAGCAGTTCTTC,CASSGVLVDNSGRRNEQFF
TRBJ2-1,.,TRBV19,once,TGTGCCAGTAGTATAGTCGCCACAGAGTCACGTTCCTACAATGAGCAGTTCTTC,CASSIVATESRSYNEQFF
TRBJ2-7,.,TRBV10-3,once,TGTGCCATCAGTGAGTCGGGGGGGCGGGAGTACGAGCAGTACTTC,CAISESGGREYEQYF
TRBJ2-1,TRBD2,TRBV6-1,.,TGTGCCAGCAGTGAACTCGCTAGCGGGAGGAAGGAGTTCTTC,CASSELASGRKEFF
TRBJ2-2,TRBD2,TRBV7-8,.,TGTGCCAGCAGCTTAGCGCCCAAGATTAGCGGGAGGAGGTTCGCGGGGGAGCTGTTTTTT,CASSLAPKISGRRFAGELFF
TRBJ2-1,.,TRBV10-2,.,TGCGCCAGCAGTCCAAGCTCCTACAATGAGCAGTTCTTC,CASSPSSYNEQFF
TRBJ2-7,.,TRBV6-1,.,TGTGCCAGCAGTGAAGAGGTCGTACGGGTTGGTAACGAGCAGTACTTC,CASSEEVVRVGNEQYF